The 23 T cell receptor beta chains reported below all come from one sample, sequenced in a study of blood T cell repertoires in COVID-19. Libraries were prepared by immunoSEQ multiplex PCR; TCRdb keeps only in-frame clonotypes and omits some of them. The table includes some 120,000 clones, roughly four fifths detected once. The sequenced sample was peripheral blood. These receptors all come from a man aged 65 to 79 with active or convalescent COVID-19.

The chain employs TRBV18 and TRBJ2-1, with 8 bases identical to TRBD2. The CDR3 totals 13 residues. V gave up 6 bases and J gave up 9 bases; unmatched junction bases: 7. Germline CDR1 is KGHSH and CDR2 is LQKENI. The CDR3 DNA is TGTGCCAGCTCGGACGGGAGGGCTTTTGAGCAGTTCTTC. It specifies CASSDGRAFEQFF.

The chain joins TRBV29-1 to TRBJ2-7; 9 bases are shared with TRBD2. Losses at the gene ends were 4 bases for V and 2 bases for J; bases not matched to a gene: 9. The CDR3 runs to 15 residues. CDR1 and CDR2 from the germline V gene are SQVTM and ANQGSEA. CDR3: CSVGRRLAGTYEQYF. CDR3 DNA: TGCAGCGTTGGGCGGCGGCTAGCGGGAACCTACGAGCAGTACTTC.

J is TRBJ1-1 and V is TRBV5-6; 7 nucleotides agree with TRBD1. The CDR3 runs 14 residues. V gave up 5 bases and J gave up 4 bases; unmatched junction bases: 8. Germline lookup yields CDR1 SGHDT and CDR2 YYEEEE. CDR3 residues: CASSRNNRGTEAFF. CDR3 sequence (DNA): TGTGCCAGCAGTCGGAATAACAGGGGCACTGAAGCTTTCTTT.

The CDR3 loop is CASSQGRTGGINTEAFF. The CDR3 nucleotides are TGCGCCAGCAGCCAAGGGCGGACAGGGGGGATAAACACTGAAGCTTTCTTT. This chain links TRBV4-1 with TRBJ1-1; 10 bases match TRBD1. The junction had 7 bases not matched to a gene; V was cut back by 1 base and J by 2 bases. CDR1 MGHRA and CDR2 YSYEKL come from the germline V gene. The CDR3 is 17 residues long.

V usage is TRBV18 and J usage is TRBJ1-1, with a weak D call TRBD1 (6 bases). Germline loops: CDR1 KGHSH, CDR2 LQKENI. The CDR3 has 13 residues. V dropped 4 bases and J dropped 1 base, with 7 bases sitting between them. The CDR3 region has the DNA TGTGCCAGCTCACAGGACAGGAACACTGAAGCTTTCTTT. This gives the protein CASSQDRNTEAFF. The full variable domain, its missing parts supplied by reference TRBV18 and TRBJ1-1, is NAGVMQNPRHLVRRRGQEARLRCSPMKGHSHVYWYRQLPEEGLKFMVYLQKENIIDESGMPKERFSAEFPKEGPSILRIQQVVRGDSAAYFCASSQDRNTEAFFGQGTRLTVV.

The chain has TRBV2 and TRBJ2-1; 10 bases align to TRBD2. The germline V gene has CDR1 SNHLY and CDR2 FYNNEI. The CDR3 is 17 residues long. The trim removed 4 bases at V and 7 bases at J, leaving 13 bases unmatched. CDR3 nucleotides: TGTGCCAGCAGTGCCAACGGACTAGCGGCTTGGGGTAATGAGCAGTTCTTC. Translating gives CASSANGLAAWGNEQFF.

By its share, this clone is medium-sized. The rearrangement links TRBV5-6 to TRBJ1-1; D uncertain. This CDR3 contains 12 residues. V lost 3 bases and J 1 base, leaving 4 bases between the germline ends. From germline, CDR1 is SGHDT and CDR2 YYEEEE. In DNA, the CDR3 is TGTGCCAGCAGCTGGCAGAACACTGAAGCTTTCTTT. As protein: CASSWQNTEAFF.

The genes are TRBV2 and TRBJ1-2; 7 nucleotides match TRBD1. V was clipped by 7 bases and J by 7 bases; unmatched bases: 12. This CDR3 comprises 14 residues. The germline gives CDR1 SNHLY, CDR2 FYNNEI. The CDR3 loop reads CASNRVGGEFGYTF. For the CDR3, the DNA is TGTGCCAGCAACCGAGTAGGGGGCGAGTTTGGCTACACCTTC.

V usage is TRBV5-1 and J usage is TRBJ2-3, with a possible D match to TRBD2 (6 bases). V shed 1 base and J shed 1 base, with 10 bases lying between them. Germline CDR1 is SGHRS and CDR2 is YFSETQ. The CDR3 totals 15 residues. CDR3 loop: CASSLRASGTDTQYF. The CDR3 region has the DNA TGCGCCAGCAGCTTGCGGGCTAGCGGCACAGATACGCAGTATTTT. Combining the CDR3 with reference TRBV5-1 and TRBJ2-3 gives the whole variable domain KAGVTQTPRYLIKTRGQQVTLSCSPISGHRSVSWYQQTPGQGLQFLFEYFSETQRNKGNFPGRFSGRQFSNSRSEMNVSTLELGDSALYLCASSLRASGTDTQYFGPGTRLTVL.

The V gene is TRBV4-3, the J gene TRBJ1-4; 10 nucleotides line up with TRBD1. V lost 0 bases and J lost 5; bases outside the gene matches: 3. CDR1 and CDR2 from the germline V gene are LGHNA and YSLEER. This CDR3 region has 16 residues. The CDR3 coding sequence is TGCGCCAGCAGCCAAGATTGGGGACAGGGGAATGAAAAACTGTTTTTT. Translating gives CASSQDWGQGNEKLFF.

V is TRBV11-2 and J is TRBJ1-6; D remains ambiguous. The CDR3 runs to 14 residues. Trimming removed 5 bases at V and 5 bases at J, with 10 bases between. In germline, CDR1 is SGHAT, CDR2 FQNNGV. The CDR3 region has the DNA TGTGCCAGCAGCCTGACTGCCCATAATTCACCCCTCCACTTT. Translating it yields CASSLTAHNSPLHF.

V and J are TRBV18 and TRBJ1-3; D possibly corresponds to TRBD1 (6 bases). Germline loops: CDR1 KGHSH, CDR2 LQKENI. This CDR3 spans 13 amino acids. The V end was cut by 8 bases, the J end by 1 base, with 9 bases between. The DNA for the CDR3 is TGTGCCAGCACTACAGGGTCTGGAAACACCATATATTTT. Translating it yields CASTTGSGNTIYF.

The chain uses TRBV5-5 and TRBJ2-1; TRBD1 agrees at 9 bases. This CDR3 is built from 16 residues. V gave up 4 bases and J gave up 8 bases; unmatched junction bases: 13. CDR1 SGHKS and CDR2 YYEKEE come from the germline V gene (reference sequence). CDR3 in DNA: TGTGCCAGCAGCCCCCCCCCGGGACAGGGTGGCGATGAGCAGTTCTTC. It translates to CASSPPPGQGGDEQFF.

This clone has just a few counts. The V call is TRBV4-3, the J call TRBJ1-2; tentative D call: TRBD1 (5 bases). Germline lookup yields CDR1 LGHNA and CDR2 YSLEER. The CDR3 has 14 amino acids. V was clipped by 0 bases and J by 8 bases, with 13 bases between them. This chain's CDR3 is CASSQEDGGFGYTF. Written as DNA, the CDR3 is TGCGCCAGCAGCCAAGAGGACGGGGGGTTCGGCTACACCTTC.

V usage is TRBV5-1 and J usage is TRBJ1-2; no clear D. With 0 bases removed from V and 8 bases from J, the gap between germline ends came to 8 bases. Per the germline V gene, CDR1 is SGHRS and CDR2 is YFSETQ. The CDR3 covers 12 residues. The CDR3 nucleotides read TGCGCCAGCAGCTTGGGGCAGGAAGGCTACACCTTC. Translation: CASSLGQEGYTF. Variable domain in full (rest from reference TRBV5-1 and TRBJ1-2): KAGVTQTPRYLIKTRGQQVTLSCSPISGHRSVSWYQQTPGQGLQFLFEYFSETQRNKGNFPGRFSGRQFSNSRSEMNVSTLELGDSALYLCASSLGQEGYTFGSGTRLTVV.

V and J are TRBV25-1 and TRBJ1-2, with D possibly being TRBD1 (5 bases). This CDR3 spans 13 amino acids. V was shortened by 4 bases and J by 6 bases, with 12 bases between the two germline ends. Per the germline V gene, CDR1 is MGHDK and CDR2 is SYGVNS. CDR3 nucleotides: TGTGCCAGCAGTGCCCTTGGGGGGAATGGCTACACCTTC. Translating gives CASSALGGNGYTF.

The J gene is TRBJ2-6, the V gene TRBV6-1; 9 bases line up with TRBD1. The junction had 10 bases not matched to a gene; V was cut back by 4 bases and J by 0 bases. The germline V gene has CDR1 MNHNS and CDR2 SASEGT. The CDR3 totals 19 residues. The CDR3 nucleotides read TGTGCCAGCAGTGCTGACCGGGACAGGGTATTCTCTGGGGCCAACGTCCTGACTTTC. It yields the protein CASSADRDRVFSGANVLTF.

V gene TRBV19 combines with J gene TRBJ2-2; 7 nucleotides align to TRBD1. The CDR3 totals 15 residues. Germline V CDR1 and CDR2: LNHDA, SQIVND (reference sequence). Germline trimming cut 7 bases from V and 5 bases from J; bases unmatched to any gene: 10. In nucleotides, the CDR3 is TGTGCCAGTAAACAGGGGACCATCGTAACCGGGGAGCTGTTTTTT. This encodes CASKQGTIVTGELFF.

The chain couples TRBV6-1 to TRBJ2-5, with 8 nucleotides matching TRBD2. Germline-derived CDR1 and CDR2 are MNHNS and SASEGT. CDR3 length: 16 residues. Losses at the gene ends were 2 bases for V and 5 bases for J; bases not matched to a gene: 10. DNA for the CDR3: TGTGCCAGCAGTGAACGAGCGGGAGCCAAGGGTGAGACCCAGTACTTC. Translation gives CASSERAGAKGETQYF.

The CDR3 coding sequence is TGTGCCAGCAGCTTAGCGGGACAACCCAATCAGCCCCAGCATTTT. It yields the protein CASSLAGQPNQPQHF. The gene calls are TRBV7-2 and TRBJ1-5; D may be TRBD1 (6 bases). With 0 bases removed from V and 3 bases from J, the gap between germline ends came to 9 bases. There are 15 residues in the CDR3. Germline V gives CDR1 SGHTA, CDR2 FQGNSA.

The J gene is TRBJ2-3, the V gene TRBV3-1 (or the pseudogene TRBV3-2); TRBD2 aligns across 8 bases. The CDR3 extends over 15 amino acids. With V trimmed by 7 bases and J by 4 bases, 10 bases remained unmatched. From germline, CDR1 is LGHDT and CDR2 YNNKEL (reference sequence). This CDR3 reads CASTLFSGGADTQYF. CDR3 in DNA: TGTGCCAGCACCCTTTTCAGCGGGGGCGCAGATACGCAGTATTTT.

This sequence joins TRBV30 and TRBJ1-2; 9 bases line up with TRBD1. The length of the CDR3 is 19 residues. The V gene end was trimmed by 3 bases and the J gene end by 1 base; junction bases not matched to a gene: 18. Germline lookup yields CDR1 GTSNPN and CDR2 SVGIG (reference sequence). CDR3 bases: TGTGCCTGGAGCCCCCCCGGACAGGGGAGGATGGAAGGTAACTATGGCTACACCTTC. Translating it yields CAWSPPGQGRMEGNYGYTF.

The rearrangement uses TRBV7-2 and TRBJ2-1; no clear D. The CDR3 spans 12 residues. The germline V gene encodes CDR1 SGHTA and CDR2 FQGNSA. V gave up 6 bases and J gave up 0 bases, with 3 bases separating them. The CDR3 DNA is TGTGCCAGCAGTATCTCCTACAATGAGCAGTTCTTC. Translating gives CASSISYNEQFF.